This T cell receptor beta chain was identified during a study of post-analysis software for immune sequencing data. With regard to this clonotype: Its antigen is not known. Given a much more abundant clone one base away, this may be a read error.

Germline CDR1 reads DFQATT; CDR2 reads SNEGSKA (reference sequence). Trimming took 5 bases from V and 6 from J; bases not matched to a gene: 11. The CDR3 spans 14 residues. Unique molecular identifiers were carried by the TCR beta cDNA libraries. TCRdb redid the calling of the PCR reads with MiXCR, one entry per CDR3 protein. The sample lists 180,000 or so distinct CDR3 sequences, over 25% occurring once. Study conclusions and caveats: Elevated frequency relative to controls characterized roughly five TRBV segments in patients, TRBV5-6, TRBV5-1 and TRBV20-1 among them.

The sequence was obtained from a girl aged 2-17 years with multiple sclerosis. The material sequenced was blood. This chain joins TRBV20-1 and TRBJ1-2; TRBD1 matches at 8 bases. In nucleotides, the CDR3 is TGCAGTGCTCCGACCCCAGGGGGCTGGCATGGCTACACCTTC. Protein: CSAPTPGGWHGYTF.